This T cell receptor (beta chain) emerged from a study of human T cells and chemical hapten exposure (dated by TCRdb to about 2021). In the study overall: For sensitization, 2% DPC in acetone was applied to an approximately 2 cm by approximately 2 cm area of upper inner arm skin. Weekly therapeutic DPC doses were additionally applied to the scalp of patients throughout the roughly 25-week study period. Patch testing was done on the upper back using Finn chambers containing 0.01% DPC, and results were scored after 6 days according to International Contact Dermatitis Research Group standards. The mostly female patient cohort included alopecia areata with under or over 50% scalp involvement, alopecia totalis and alopecia universalis. Libraries were pooled for sequencing, and variation in per-sample TCR yields was attributed mainly to small differences in library volumes within the pool. The study tracked peripheral blood TCR repertoire changes in vivo during primary and secondary sensitization to the hapten diphenylcyclopropenone (DPC) in alopecia patients. Blood was sampled from patients pre-sensitization (week 0) and at 2, 6 and about 24 weeks after DPC sensitization. Roughly 30 alopecia patients provided blood for TCR sequencing at one to four time points (pre-sensitization, 2, 6 and 24 weeks). What the authors observed across the whole study: The number of TCRs above 1 in 1000 frequency did not change with DPC sensitization; there was no evidence of global repertoire structure alterations. Expanded TCRs formed significantly more large CDR3 similarity clusters than pre-sensitization or healthy control sets, consistent with antigen-driven responses. Patch test score was positively correlated with the number of PT1 expanded TCRs, with significance at thresholds 8, 16 and 32 but not at 4. Repeated subsampling changed both the strength of the expansion versus patch-test correlation and the threshold at which that correlation became significant. Because every patient had alopecia, a presumed autoimmune disease, the patients' immune response might differ from that of healthy individuals.

Preparation of the library involved RACE. Sequencing used a NextSeq 500. During library preparation, unique molecular identifiers were attached to individual cDNA molecules so that TCRs could be counted quantitatively and reproducibly. For every blood RNA sample, sequencing covered both the TCR alpha and TCR beta chains. As for the authors' bioinformatics: A median of about 87,000 TCRs per sample was observed, with a range of about 23,224 to 700,000. The Decombinator software suite was used to annotate V, J and CDR3 in the TCR reads. To make PS versus PT1 abundance plots, every sample was subsampled to the same number of TCRs (28,000). TCRs were defined as expanded if absent before sensitization and observed at least eight times at the 2-week time point. Starting from the raw public reads, TCRdb applied fastp trimming at Q25, assembled clones with MiXCR and retained in-frame beta chains. Rows matching on CDR3 protein sequence are summarized as one entry with the most common DNA and genes. The V and J calls were determined by TCRdb, not by the authors. The table for this sample lists roughly 69,000 distinct CDR3 sequences; about a tenth of them were counted only once. The ten largest clones capture around 6.8% of the sample.

The meaning of the sample's time point label: patch test 2, 6 weeks after DPC sensitization. Read against the paper, the sample's treatment or condition label means: therapeutic diphenylcyclopropenone sensitization with weekly scalp DPC. At each patch-test visit, blood was drawn before the patch test was applied. Eligible patients were aged 18 to 70, diagnosed with alopecia, deemed suitable for DPC therapy, and excluded if pregnant. Total RNA was extracted from unfractionated whole blood collected in Tempus Blood RNA tubes. This clonotype was detected only a few times. There is no known antigen for this receptor. The sample holds no much larger clone one base away, and base qualities are not on file. Taken from the germline V gene, the CDR1 and CDR2 loops are SGHRS and YFSETQ. Relative to germline, V is missing 5 bases and J is missing 6 bases, with 10 bases of the junction outside any gene match. From its cysteine to its phenylalanine, the CDR3 spans 14 amino acids. Just CDR3 DNA is preserved here, 42 bases in frame from base 1.

The rearranged segments are TRBV5-1 and TRBJ2-7; TRBD1 lines up with 8 middle nucleotides. Material: whole blood, obtained in connection with sensitization to the hapten diphenylcyclopropenone (DPC). The TCR sequence derives from a woman aged 50 to 65 with alopecia areata. Some clones in this sample may be carry-over from other donors' samples. The bases read TGCGCCAGCAGTAGGACAGGGCTTCTGGGCGAGCAGTACTTC. It codes for CASSRTGLLGEQYF.